This entry lists 32 T cell receptor beta chains sequenced from one sample in a study of blood T cell repertoires in COVID-19. Sequencing used immunoSEQ multiplex PCR; TCRdb keeps in-frame clones, though not all of them. Of about 250,000 clones listed, about 93% were seen once; the top ten hold around 0.86%. The material sequenced was peripheral blood. These receptor sequences come from a young man with COVID-19, enrolled during active disease.

The rearrangement links TRBV5-1 to TRBJ2-7; 7 nucleotides match TRBD2. The CDR3 contains 15 residues. CDR1 is SGHRS, CDR2 YFSETQ, per germline. Unmatched junction bases numbered 10, after V lost 5 bases and J lost 2 bases. CDR3 DNA sequence: TGCGCCAGCAGTCCAGATGGGGGGGTGACCTACGAGCAGTACTTC. It is translated as CASSPDGGVTYEQYF.

The J gene is TRBJ1-2, the V gene TRBV5-4; 9 bases line up with TRBD1. The germline V gene has CDR1 SGHNT and CDR2 YYREEE (reference sequence). Trimming took 0 bases from V and 4 from J; bases not matched to a gene: 7. The CDR3 contains 16 residues. CDR3 bases: TGTGCCAGCAGCTTGGGTGCGGGACAGGGTAGCTATGGCTACACCTTC. It codes for CASSLGAGQGSYGYTF.

V gene TRBV5-1 combines with J gene TRBJ1-6; no reliable D call. Trimming took 0 bases from V and 10 from J, leaving 11 bases between them. The length of the CDR3 is 14 residues. Germline V CDR1 and CDR2: SGHRS, YFSETQ. CDR3: CASSLGQDPSPLHF. For the CDR3, the DNA is TGCGCCAGCAGCTTGGGTCAGGATCCGTCACCCCTCCACTTT.

The chain uses TRBV3-1 (or the pseudogene TRBV3-2) and TRBJ1-4; weak D call: TRBD1 (6 bases). CDR1 is LGHDT and CDR2 is YNNKEL in the germline V gene (reference sequence). Deletions cut 1 base from V and 5 bases from J, with 20 bases between. This CDR3 has 18 amino acids. The CDR3 DNA reads TGTGCCAGCAGCCAAGTAAGAAAAGGACAGCTCCGAAATGAAAAACTGTTTTTT. Protein sequence: CASSQVRKGQLRNEKLFF.

The chain combines TRBV5-1 with TRBJ2-5, with TRBD2 identical over 9 bases. V shed 6 bases and J 4 bases; nucleotides not matched to a gene: 4. There are 13 residues in the CDR3. CDR1 SGHRS and CDR2 YFSETQ come from the germline V gene. This chain's CDR3 is CASKRGDGETQYF. The CDR3 nucleotides read TGCGCCAGCAAGCGGGGGGATGGAGAGACCCAGTACTTC.

This chain uses TRBV2 with TRBJ2-5; 7 nucleotides align to TRBD1. The germline V gene encodes CDR1 SNHLY and CDR2 FYNNEI. Unmatched junction bases numbered 23, after V lost 8 bases and J lost 5 bases. This CDR3 has 18 amino acids. The chain's CDR3 is CASQLGMGRGSDGETQYF. CDR3 nucleotides: TGTGCCAGCCAGCTGGGTATGGGCAGGGGGAGTGATGGGGAGACCCAGTACTTC.

This chain uses TRBV3-1 (or the pseudogene TRBV3-2) with TRBJ1-5, with a tentative D call TRBD1 (6 bases). From germline, CDR1 is LGHDT and CDR2 YNNKEL (reference sequence). The CDR3 contains 14 residues. V lost 2 bases to trimming and J lost 6 bases, with 11 bases between them. The CDR3, as DNA: TGTGCCAGCAGCCAAAGTACCAGGGGTCAGCCCCAGCATTTT. Amino acids: CASSQSTRGQPQHF.

The chain joins TRBV4-1 to TRBJ2-7; TRBD2 aligns across 8 bases. V shed 4 bases and J 4 bases; nucleotides not matched to a gene: 6. In germline, CDR1 is MGHRA, CDR2 YSYEKL. The length of the CDR3 is 14 residues. The CDR3 loop is CASSPGGAMYEQYF. The CDR3 region has the DNA TGCGCCAGCAGCCCCGGGGGGGCAATGTACGAGCAGTACTTC.

The chain is built from TRBV11-2 and TRBJ1-2, with a weak D call TRBD1 (5 bases). The ends were cut back, 1 base at V and 4 bases at J, with 7 bases in the middle. This CDR3 has 13 residues. CDR1 and CDR2 (germline): SGHAT, FQNNGV. CDR3 sequence reads: CASSLGTGYGYTF. DNA of the CDR3: TGTGCCAGCAGCTTAGGAACAGGCTATGGCTACACCTTC.

The V gene is TRBV6-1, the J gene TRBJ1-2; D is uncertain. CDR1 and CDR2 from the germline V gene are MNHNS and SASEGT. The CDR3 extends over 15 amino acids. V was shortened by 2 bases and J by 1 base, with 11 bases between the two germline ends. The CDR3 nucleotides are TGTGCCAGCAGTGAATTCGCTGCCGGTAACTATGGCTACACCTTC. Encoded protein: CASSEFAAGNYGYTF.

This chain uses TRBV5-4 with TRBJ1-6; a weak D match, TRBD1 (6 bases). CDR3 length equals 14 residues. Germline CDR1 reads SGHNT; CDR2 reads YYREEE (reference sequence). Trimming cost V 4 bases and J 8 bases, with 13 bases left between them. The CDR3 DNA follows: TGTGCCAGCAGCGTACAGGGTTGGGATTCACCCCTCCACTTT. Amino acids: CASSVQGWDSPLHF.

The chain has TRBV13 and TRBJ2-3; D unclear. The germline gives CDR1 PRHDT, CDR2 FYEKMQ (reference sequence). The V end lost 5 bases, the J end lost 1 base, and 7 bases lay between the germline ends. CDR3 size: 13 residues. CDR3 bases: TGTGCCAGCAGCAAGACTGGCACAGATACGCAGTATTTT. It is translated as CASSKTGTDTQYF.

The chain recombines TRBV5-1 with TRBJ1-1, with 7 bases matching TRBD1. Germline CDR1 SGHRS, CDR2 YFSETQ. The CDR3 is made up of 14 amino acids. V dropped 4 bases and J dropped 4; count of bases not matched to a gene: 7. CDR3 DNA sequence: TGCGCCAGCAGCGCAGTAGGGGGCGGCACTGAAGCTTTCTTT. Encoded protein: CASSAVGGGTEAFF.

The rearrangement joins TRBV7-9 to TRBJ2-1; TRBD2 matches at 9 bases. The junction had 15 bases not matched to a gene; V was cut back by 5 bases and J by 7 bases. The CDR3 is 17 amino acids. Germline values: CDR1 SEHNR, CDR2 FQNEAQ (reference sequence). Written as DNA, the CDR3 is TGTGCCAGCAGCGTACCGCCTGCGGGGGGGGATCGAAATGAGCAGTTCTTC. It specifies CASSVPPAGGDRNEQFF. The variable domain in full, completed from reference TRBV7-9 and TRBJ2-1, reads DTGVSQNPRHKITKRGQNVTFRCDPISEHNRLYWYRQTLGQGPEFLTYFQNEAQLEKSRLLSDRFSAERPKGSFSTLEIQRTEQGDSAMYLCASSVPPAGGDRNEQFFGPGTRLTVL.

The chain links TRBV19 to TRBJ1-2; no firm D call. V lost 5 bases, J lost 0 bases, and 10 bases lay in between. The CDR3 runs 14 residues. Germline CDR1 reads LNHDA; CDR2 reads SQIVND (reference sequence). The DNA of the CDR3 is TGTGCCAGTAGTCGTGGCGGATCTAACTATGGCTACACCTTC. Its translation: CASSRGGSNYGYTF.

This clone was seen many times. The chain links TRBV7-9 to TRBJ2-7; D ambiguous. CDR3 length: 11 residues. CDR1 SEHNR and CDR2 FQNEAQ come from the germline V gene (reference sequence). Trimming pared 1 base from V and 6 bases from J, leaving 4 bases between. This CDR3 is CASSLVAEQYF. Written as DNA, the CDR3 is TGTGCCAGCAGCTTAGTGGCCGAGCAGTACTTC.

V usage is TRBV3-1 (or the pseudogene TRBV3-2) and J usage is TRBJ1-1; 9 bases match TRBD1. This CDR3 spans 16 amino acids. The germline V gene has CDR1 LGHDT and CDR2 YNNKEL (reference sequence). V lost 4 bases and J lost 5; bases outside the gene matches: 11. CDR3 bases: TGTGCCAGCAGCCGAAGATTAACAGGGGGCAGTACTGAAGCTTTCTTT. Residues: CASSRRLTGGSTEAFF.

The chain has TRBV7-2 and TRBJ2-7, with D perhaps matching TRBD1 (5 bases). Germline lookup yields CDR1 SGHTA and CDR2 FQGNSA. V was trimmed by 1 base and J by 4 bases, leaving 8 bases between them. There are 13 residues in the CDR3. The CDR3 loop reads CASSLGRQYEQYF. In DNA form, the CDR3 reads TGTGCCAGCAGCTTAGGTAGACAGTACGAGCAGTACTTC.

This clone was seen only once. V and J are TRBV5-6 and TRBJ2-5; D is uncertain. V was pared by 1 base and J by 3 bases, with 7 bases between. This CDR3 is built from 13 residues. Germline assignment: CDR1 SGHDT and CDR2 YYEEEE. Here the CDR3 reads CASSLYNEETQYF. The DNA for the CDR3 is TGTGCCAGCAGCTTGTACAACGAAGAGACCCAGTACTTC.

The V and J genes are TRBV5-4 and TRBJ2-7; D is uncertain. The CDR3 covers 12 residues. Trimming left V 2 bases short and J 6 bases short, with 9 bases between. Germline V gene data show CDR1 as SGHNT and CDR2 as YYREEE (reference sequence). The CDR3, as DNA: TGTGCCAGCAGCTTCCCCAGGCGCGAGCAGTACTTC. As protein: CASSFPRREQYF.

V usage is TRBV5-1 and J usage is TRBJ1-2; 8 nucleotides align to TRBD1. V shed 4 bases and J 2 bases; nucleotides not matched to a gene: 7. The CDR3 runs 15 residues. CDR1 and CDR2 from the germline V gene are SGHRS and YFSETQ. CDR3 in DNA: TGCGCCAGCAGCCAAAGGACAGGGCCGAACTATGGCTACACCTTC. Translated: CASSQRTGPNYGYTF.

This clone has only one observation. The chain uses TRBV7-7 and TRBJ2-1; 9 nucleotides match TRBD1. CDR3 length: 15 amino acids. The germline CDR1 and CDR2 sequences are SSHAT and FNYEAQ (reference sequence). J gave up 10 bases and V 5 bases, and 12 bases lay outside the gene matches. This chain's CDR3 is CASSTTPGQGGEQFF. The DNA for the CDR3 is TGTGCCAGCAGCACCACTCCGGGACAGGGTGGGGAGCAGTTCTTC.

The V gene is TRBV19, the J gene TRBJ1-5; D remains unclear. The CDR3 contains 14 residues. Germline-derived CDR1 and CDR2 are LNHDA and SQIVND (reference sequence). V was pared by 4 bases and J by 7 bases, with 14 bases between. Written as DNA, the CDR3 is TGTGCCAGTAGTACGGGCCCGGGGAGGCAGCCCCAGCATTTT. Its protein product is CASSTGPGRQPQHF.

The chain employs TRBV24-1 and TRBJ1-5; D unresolved. The germline V gene has CDR1 KGHDR and CDR2 SFDVKD. Deletions cut 0 bases from V and 8 bases from J, with 22 bases between. The CDR3 extends over 18 amino acids. CDR3: CATSDLLLGAAGDKPQHF. In DNA form, the CDR3 reads TGTGCCACCAGTGATTTGCTGTTGGGCGCGGCGGGAGATAAGCCCCAGCATTTT.

This chain uses TRBV18 with TRBJ1-5; tentatively, D is TRBD1 (5 bases). V lost 3 bases and J 2 bases, leaving 8 bases between the germline ends. This CDR3 contains 14 residues. Germline CDR1 reads KGHSH; CDR2 reads LQKENI. In nucleotides, the CDR3 is TGTGCCAGCTCACCGGTACAGGGCAATCAGCCCCAGCATTTT. Translation gives CASSPVQGNQPQHF. Variable domain in full (rest from reference TRBV18 and TRBJ1-5): NAGVMQNPRHLVRRRGQEARLRCSPMKGHSHVYWYRQLPEEGLKFMVYLQKENIIDESGMPKERFSAEFPKEGPSILRIQQVVRGDSAAYFCASSPVQGNQPQHFGDGTRLSIL.

This chain joins TRBV11-2 and TRBJ2-7; D perhaps matches TRBD1 (6 bases). V shed 5 bases and J shed 2 bases, with 16 bases lying between them. Germline V gene sequence: CDR1 SGHAT, CDR2 FQNNGV. The CDR3 sequence is 15 residues long. CDR3: CASSLRQVGPYEQYF. CDR3 in DNA: TGTGCCAGCAGCCTCCGACAGGTCGGCCCCTACGAGCAGTACTTC.

The V and J genes are TRBV5-1 and TRBJ2-1; TRBD2 matches 7 bases. The CDR3 contains 14 residues. With 6 bases clipped from V and 1 base from J, the junction kept 4 bases outside the gene matches. Per germline, CDR1 SGHRS and CDR2 YFSETQ. The CDR3 region is CASNRGESYNEQFF. CDR3 DNA: TGCGCCAGCAACCGGGGGGAATCCTACAATGAGCAGTTCTTC.

The chain employs TRBV7-9 and TRBJ1-1; D is unresolved. The CDR3 runs 17 residues. Trimming pared 1 base from V and 1 base from J, leaving 16 bases between. Germline V gives CDR1 SEHNR, CDR2 FQNEAQ (reference sequence). CDR3 DNA sequence: TGTGCCAGCAGCTTAGTAATGACGGAGGCTCGGAACACTGAAGCTTTCTTT. It encodes CASSLVMTEARNTEAFF.

V is TRBV9 and J is TRBJ1-1; D might be TRBD1 (5 bases). The CDR3 is 12 residues long. Germline V lookup: CDR1 SGDLS, CDR2 YYNGEE. Trimming stripped 4 bases from V and 5 bases from J, with 9 bases between. The CDR3 nucleotides read TGTGCCAGCAGCTCCAGGGTTACTGAAGCTTTCTTT. Residues: CASSSRVTEAFF.

This sequence joins TRBV7-2 and TRBJ1-6, with 8 bases that match TRBD1. The ends lost 3 bases at V and 9 bases at J; junction bases unmatched: 7. The CDR3 runs 15 residues. Germline V gives CDR1 SGHTA, CDR2 FQGNSA. As DNA, the CDR3 is TGTGCCAGCAGCTTGGCGGACAGGGCCCGTTCACCCCTCCACTTT. This sequence encodes CASSLADRARSPLHF.

The V and J genes are TRBV9 and TRBJ1-2, with TRBD1 matching over 11 bases. The germline gives CDR1 SGDLS, CDR2 YYNGEE. V was clipped by 3 bases and J by 8 bases; unmatched bases: 6. There are 14 residues in the CDR3. The CDR3 region is CASSGRTGGNGYTF. In nucleotides, the CDR3 is TGTGCCAGCAGCGGACGGACAGGGGGCAACGGCTACACCTTC.

The chain uses TRBV11-3 and TRBJ1-2, with D possibly matching TRBD1 (5 bases). Per germline, CDR1 SGHNT and CDR2 YENEEA. The V gene lost 5 bases and the J gene lost 6 bases, with 22 bases spanning the gap. The CDR3 consists of 16 residues. DNA of the CDR3: TGTGCCAGCAGCCCTAGGCAGGGATCGCCGGCGGATGGCTACACCTTC. The encoded protein is CASSPRQGSPADGYTF.